This T cell receptor beta chain was retrieved from a study of T cell responses to AZD1222 COVID-19 vaccine. The CDR3 length is 13 residues. CDR1 and CDR2 from the germline V gene are LNHNV and YYDKDF (reference sequence). V lost 1 base, J lost 7 bases, and 3 bases stayed unmatched. Some clones are missing from TCRdb's copy, which holds only in-frame ones; the method was immunoSEQ multiplex PCR. The sample holds some 120,000 clones, 70% to 90% seen once. This chain links TRBV15 with TRBJ1-1; 7 nucleotides line up with TRBD1. Specimen: peripheral blood, collected on day 0 of AZD1222 vaccination. The origin of this receptor is an adult in good health. This chain's CDR3 is CATSRGDSNEAFF. DNA of the CDR3: TGTGCCACCAGCAGAGGGGACAGCAATGAAGCTTTCTTT. The whole variable domain, remainder taken from reference TRBV15 and TRBJ1-1, is DAMVIQNPRYQVTQFGKPVTLSCSQTLNHNVMYWYQQKSSQAPKLLFHYYDKDFNNEADTPDNFQSRRPNTSFCFLDIRSPGLGDTAMYLCATSRGDSNEAFFGQGTRLTVV.